This is a list of T cell receptor beta chains from one sample in a study of beta chain features in type 1 diabetes. Data came from immunoSEQ multiplex PCR; TCRdb stores just in-frame clones and leaves some out. This sample carries approximately 15,000 clones, 55% of them seen once, and the ten largest clones take 0.45% to 0.55%. The sequenced sample was stem cell memory CD4+ T cells from blood. Receptor source: a woman aged 18-29 years in good health. Both conserved end residues are part of each CDR3. D genes are given only for firm matches. Clone size is not always given. Where it is, it says once, few, many or a class for expanded clones.

cdr3_length	clone_size	v_call	d_call	j_call	cdr3_aa	cdr3_nt
14	.	TRBV4-3	.	TRBJ2-5	CASSEGPLQETQYF	TGCGCCAGCAGCGAAGGGCCCTTACAAGAGACCCAGTACTTC
15	.	TRBV7-7	.	TRBJ2-1	CASSSSRARGGEQFF	TGTGCTAGCAGCAGTAGCCGGGCCCGAGGGGGTGAGCAGTTCTTC
17	.	TRBV7-9	.	TRBJ2-7	CASSLAQGGSPLYEQYF	TGTGCCAGCAGCTTAGCGCAAGGGGGATCGCCTCTCTACGAGCAGTACTTC
18	few	TRBV5-1	.	TRBJ2-5	CASSLERGLTMLQETQYF	TGCGCCAGCAGCTTGGAAAGAGGACTAACCATGCTCCAAGAGACCCAGTACTTC
15	once	TRBV19	TRBD1	TRBJ1-6	CASSQMDRGGSPLHF	TGTGCCAGTAGTCAAATGGACAGGGGGGGTTCACCCCTCCACTTT
16	.	TRBV5-4	TRBD2	TRBJ2-3	CASSPALAGGTDTQYF	TGTGCCAGCAGCCCCGCACTAGCGGGGGGGACAGATACGCAGTATTTT
14	.	TRBV2	.	TRBJ2-5	CASSETRAGETQYF	TGTGCCAGCAGTGAAACCAGGGCCGGAGAGACCCAGTACTTC
14	.	TRBV18	.	TRBJ2-7	CASSRGQNSYEQYF	TGTGCCAGCTCACGAGGGCAAAACTCCTACGAGCAGTACTTC
16	.	TRBV14	.	TRBJ2-3	CASSQGGHPSTDTQYF	TGTGCCAGCAGCCAAGGGGGACACCCTAGCACAGATACGCAGTATTTT
17	.	TRBV28	TRBD2	TRBJ2-1	CASSSISGGTSYNEQFF	TGTGCCAGCAGTTCGATTAGCGGGGGGACCTCCTACAATGAGCAGTTCTTC
14	.	TRBV5-5	.	TRBJ2-2	CASSSPGGTGELFF	TGTGCCAGCAGCTCCCCCGGAGGGACCGGGGAGCTGTTTTTT
14	.	TRBV7-9	.	TRBJ1-5	CASSLSGDNQPQHF	TGTGCCAGCAGCTTATCAGGGGACAATCAGCCCCAGCATTTT
16	few	TRBV7-2	.	TRBJ1-1	CASSLEARFNSAEAFF	TGTGCCAGCAGCTTAGAAGCCCGCTTTAATTCTGCTGAAGCTTTCTTT
14	.	TRBV18	TRBD2	TRBJ2-7	CASSPPGLASEQYF	TGTGCCAGCTCACCGCCGGGACTAGCAAGCGAGCAGTACTTC
15	.	TRBV5-1	TRBD1	TRBJ1-1	CASSSYRGGSTEAFF	TGCGCCAGCAGCTCCTACAGGGGTGGAAGCACTGAAGCTTTCTTT
12	.	TRBV30	TRBD1	TRBJ2-7	CAWSVQGYEQYF	TGTGCCTGGAGTGTACAGGGGTACGAGCAGTACTTC
15	.	TRBV6-6	TRBD1	TRBJ1-4	CASRGQGATNEKLFF	TGTGCCAGCAGGGGACAGGGGGCAACTAATGAAAAACTGTTTTTT
11	few	TRBV5-5	.	TRBJ1-1	CASSRSTEAFF	TGTGCCAGCAGCCGTAGCACTGAAGCTTTCTTT
18	.	TRBV5-1	TRBD2	TRBJ2-1	CASSLPRLAGSSYNEQFF	TGCGCCAGCAGCTTACCCCGACTAGCGGGGAGCTCCTACAATGAGCAGTTCTTC
14	few	TRBV19	.	TRBJ2-7	CASSIDGSRREQYF	TGTGCCAGTAGTATAGACGGGTCCCGACGGGAGCAGTACTTC
15	.	TRBV27	TRBD1	TRBJ1-2	CASRKDRGDNYGYTF	TGTGCCAGCCGGAAAGACAGGGGGGATAACTATGGCTACACCTTC
13	few	TRBV6-5	.	TRBJ2-3	CASSYSRAGTQYF	TGTGCCAGCAGTTACTCGAGGGCGGGTACGCAGTATTTT
14	.	TRBV5-4	TRBD1	TRBJ1-2	CASSKTGGNYGYTF	TGTGCCAGCAGCAAGACAGGGGGCAACTATGGCTACACCTTC
15	.	TRBV5-1	.	TRBJ2-2	CASSLSSVEPGELFF	TGCGCCAGCAGCCTTTCGTCGGTAGAGCCCGGGGAGCTGTTTTTT
16	.	TRBV7-2	TRBD2	TRBJ2-1	CASSSPLAALDNEQFF	TGTGCCAGCAGCTCCCCCCTAGCGGCTCTCGACAATGAGCAGTTCTTC
15	.	TRBV30	TRBD1	TRBJ2-5	CAWSVRTGGTETQYF	TGTGCCTGGAGTGTTCGAACAGGGGGAACCGAGACCCAGTACTTC
12	.	TRBV7-9	.	TRBJ1-1	CASNLQRTEAFF	TGTGCCAGCAACCTTCAGCGGACTGAAGCTTTCTTT
14	few	TRBV30	TRBD1	TRBJ2-5	CAWSVQGNQETQYF	TGTGCCTGGAGTGTACAGGGGAACCAAGAGACCCAGTACTTC
14	few	TRBV30	TRBD1	TRBJ2-1	CAWSRDRGLNEQFF	TGTGCCTGGAGTCGCGACAGGGGGCTCAATGAGCAGTTCTTC
15	.	TRBV9	TRBD2	TRBJ2-5	CASSVLAGGQETQYF	TGTGCCAGCAGCGTACTAGCGGGGGGGCAAGAGACCCAGTACTTC
13	.	TRBV7-3	TRBD1	TRBJ2-3	CASSLQGTDTQYF	TGTGCCAGCAGCCTACAGGGGACAGATACGCAGTATTTT
15	.	TRBV5-4	TRBD1	TRBJ1-1	CASSPRQGWGTEAFF	TGTGCCAGCAGCCCTAGACAGGGTTGGGGCACTGAAGCTTTCTTT
19	once	TRBV5-1	TRBD2	TRBJ2-7	CASSLGTSGSFQPPYEQYF	TGCGCCAGCAGCTTGGGGACTAGCGGGAGTTTCCAACCGCCTTACGAGCAGTACTTC
14	few	TRBV10-3	.	TRBJ1-1	CAISSRGGNTEAFF	TGTGCCATCAGTTCTCGAGGGGGGAACACTGAAGCTTTCTTT
15	.	TRBV7-2	TRBD1	TRBJ1-2	CASSLITGGELGYTF	TGTGCCAGCAGCTTAATTACAGGGGGGGAACTTGGCTACACCTTC
13	.	TRBV2	.	TRBJ1-2	CASRGGETDGYTF	TGTGCCAGCAGGGGGGGTGAAACAGATGGCTACACCTTC
15	few	TRBV6-1	TRBD1	TRBJ1-1	CASSEAYRGGTEAFF	TGTGCCAGCAGTGAAGCCTACAGGGGGGGCACTGAAGCTTTCTTT
17	few	TRBV7-6	TRBD2	TRBJ2-3	CASSSGLAGVSTDTQYF	TGTGCCAGCAGCTCGGGACTAGCGGGAGTGAGCACAGATACGCAGTATTTT
13	few	TRBV25-1	TRBD1	TRBJ1-1	CASTGTGGFEAFF	TGTGCCAGCACGGGGACAGGGGGATTTGAAGCTTTCTTT
19	few	TRBV28	TRBD1	TRBJ2-2	CASSPGQGSWVLRTGELFF	TGTGCCAGCAGTCCTGGACAGGGATCCTGGGTGTTGAGGACCGGGGAGCTGTTTTTT
13	.	TRBV6-5	.	TRBJ1-1	CASSYRGSSEAFF	TGTGCCAGCAGTTACCGGGGGTCTTCTGAAGCTTTCTTT
16	.	TRBV21-1	.	TRBJ2-6	CASGLAGAGGTNVLTF	TGTGCCAGCGGACTAGCGGGAGCGGGCGGGACCAACGTCCTGACTTTC
15	.	TRBV5-5	TRBD1	TRBJ2-7	CASSLAGSQGEKQYF	TGTGCCAGCAGCTTGGCCGGATCCCAGGGGGAAAAGCAGTACTTC
15	.	TRBV6-5	.	TRBJ1-1	CASSRLDRQNTEAFF	TGTGCCAGCAGCCGGCTGGACAGACAGAACACTGAAGCTTTCTTT
14	few	TRBV2	.	TRBJ2-7	CASKLAGTPTEQYF	TGTGCCAGCAAACTTGCCGGGACTCCGACCGAGCAGTACTTC
14	once	TRBV7-2	.	TRBJ1-5	CASSLLRGPKPQHF	TGTGCCAGCAGCTTACTCAGGGGACCTAAGCCCCAGCATTTT
13	.	TRBV6-4	TRBD1	TRBJ2-5	CASSAGTEETQYF	TGTGCCAGCAGTGCCGGGACAGAAGAGACCCAGTACTTC
14	.	TRBV19	TRBD2	TRBJ2-7	CASSTLAESYEQYF	TGTGCCAGTAGTACCCTAGCGGAGTCCTACGAGCAGTACTTC
12	.	TRBV14	.	TRBJ2-7	CASSQQFYEQYF	TGTGCCAGCAGCCAACAATTCTACGAGCAGTACTTC
15	.	TRBV19	.	TRBJ2-2	CASTVGPAGTGELFF	TGTGCCAGTACGGTAGGGCCCGCGGGGACCGGGGAGCTGTTTTTT
16	few	TRBV23-1	TRBD1	TRBJ1-1	CAILRLQGAVDTEAFF	TGCGCCATCCTTCGGCTACAGGGGGCAGTGGACACTGAAGCTTTCTTT